A single sample gave rise to the 17 T cell receptor beta chains below, sequenced in a study of blood T cell repertoires in COVID-19. The table came from immunoSEQ multiplex PCR; TCRdb's copy has only in-frame clones and leaves some out. Counted here are about 54,000 clones, roughly 84% occurring once; the ten biggest clones make up 2.6%. Sequenced: peripheral blood. These TCRs come from a man aged 45-65 years with acute or convalescent COVID-19.

The chain is built from TRBV7-9 and TRBJ2-3; TRBD1 aligns across 8 bases. This CDR3 comprises 15 residues. Trimming removed 4 bases from V and 0 bases from J; junction bases left unmatched: 3. Germline loops: CDR1 SEHNR, CDR2 FQNEAQ (reference sequence). CDR3 protein: CASSSTGGSTDTQYF. The CDR3 bases are TGTGCCAGCAGCTCCACAGGGGGGAGCACAGATACGCAGTATTTT. Drawing the rest from reference TRBV7-9 and TRBJ2-3, the complete variable domain is DTGVSQNPRHKITKRGQNVTFRCDPISEHNRLYWYRQTLGQGPEFLTYFQNEAQLEKSRLLSDRFSAERPKGSFSTLEIQRTEQGDSAMYLCASSSTGGSTDTQYFGPGTRLTVL.

The chain carries TRBV9 and TRBJ2-1; D may be TRBD2 (5 bases). The CDR3 runs to 15 residues. The V gene lost 0 bases and the J gene lost 0 bases, with 7 bases spanning the gap. Per the germline V gene, CDR1 is SGDLS and CDR2 is YYNGEE. The CDR3 DNA is TGTGCCAGCAGCGTAGGACTAAGCTCCTACAATGAGCAGTTCTTC. Translating gives CASSVGLSSYNEQFF.

The V and J genes are TRBV7-3 and TRBJ2-1, with TRBD1 identical over 8 bases. The V gene's germline CDR1 is SGHTA and CDR2 FQGTGA. The V gene end was trimmed by 2 bases and the J gene end by 4 bases; junction bases not matched to a gene: 4. This CDR3 spans 15 amino acids. The CDR3 spells CASSLGQGGYNEQFF. In DNA form, the CDR3 reads TGTGCCAGCAGCTTAGGACAGGGAGGATACAATGAGCAGTTCTTC. Drawing the rest from reference TRBV7-3 and TRBJ2-1, the complete variable domain is GAGVSQTPSNKVTEKGKYVELRCDPISGHTALYWYRQSLGQGPEFLIYFQGTGAADDSGLPNDRFFAVRPEGSVSTLKIQRTERGDSAVYLCASSLGQGGYNEQFFGPGTRLTVL.

The gene calls are TRBV3-1 (or the pseudogene TRBV3-2) and TRBJ1-2; TRBD1 agrees at 7 bases. The CDR3 runs 14 residues. Germline CDR1 reads LGHDT; CDR2 reads YNNKEL (reference sequence). The V segment lost 1 base and the J segment 6 bases; nucleotides outside the gene matches: 5. CDR3 sequence (DNA): TGTGCCAGCAGCCAAGTACAGGGGTACAATGGCTACACCTTC. The encoded protein is CASSQVQGYNGYTF.

This clone was recorded a few times. This chain connects TRBV7-9 to TRBJ1-6, with 8 nucleotides matching TRBD1. V lost 10 bases to trimming and J lost 5 bases; unmatched junction nucleotides: 1. This CDR3 is 12 amino acids long. Germline CDR1 and CDR2: SEHNR and FQNEAQ (reference sequence). The CDR3 loop reads CATGQDNSPLHF. For the CDR3, the DNA is TGTGCCACGGGACAGGATAATTCACCCCTCCACTTT.

The chain links TRBV19 to TRBJ2-7; 11 bases line up with TRBD2. CDR3 length equals 16 residues. V dropped 5 bases and J dropped 4; count of bases not matched to a gene: 10. Germline-derived CDR1 and CDR2 are LNHDA and SQIVND (reference sequence). DNA for the CDR3: TGTGCCAGTAGTGTGACTACTAGCGGGAGTGGGTACGAGCAGTACTTC. Amino acids: CASSVTTSGSGYEQYF.

The chain uses TRBV19 and TRBJ2-1; no clear D. Germline CDR1 reads LNHDA; CDR2 reads SQIVND (reference sequence). CDR3 length: 11 residues. V gave up 7 bases and J gave up 8 bases, with 9 bases separating them. The CDR3 coding sequence is TGTGCCAGTATTGAGAGCGATGAGCAGTTCTTC. Its translation: CASIESDEQFF.

The gene calls are TRBV19 and TRBJ2-5; weak D call: TRBD2 (6 bases). CDR3 size: 15 residues. CDR1 LNHDA and CDR2 SQIVND come from the germline V gene (reference sequence). The V end lost 3 bases, the J end lost 2 bases, and 13 bases lay between the germline ends. The DNA of the CDR3 is TGTGCCAGTAGTATTTCCGGGGGACGGCAAGAGACCCAGTACTTC. Translated, it gives CASSISGGRQETQYF. The complete variable domain, with remaining parts taken from reference TRBV19 and TRBJ2-5, reads DGGITQSPKYLFRKEGQNVTLSCEQNLNHDAMYWYRQDPGQGLRLIYYSQIVNDFQKGDIAEGYSVSREKKESFPLTVTSAQKNPTAFYLCASSISGGRQETQYFGPGTRLLVL.

The DNA of the CDR3 is TGCAGTGCCCTGGGAGGAGAGACCCAGTACTTC. This sequence encodes CSALGGETQYF. V usage is TRBV20-1 and J usage is TRBJ2-5, with D maybe TRBD2 (6 bases). Germline CDR1 is DFQATT and CDR2 is SNEGSKA (reference sequence). The CDR3 covers 11 residues. V was trimmed by 6 bases and J by 4 bases, leaving 9 bases between them.

V gene TRBV30 combines with J gene TRBJ1-3; possible D gene TRBD1, 5 bases. Germline V gene sequence: CDR1 GTSNPN, CDR2 SVGIG (reference sequence). CDR3 length: 14 amino acids. V lost 2 bases, J lost 2 bases, and 10 bases lay in between. The CDR3 bases are TGTGCCTGGAGTCTAGACAGAACTGGAAACACCATATATTTT. This sequence encodes CAWSLDRTGNTIYF.

The count of this clone is one. The chain has TRBV28 and TRBJ2-5, with a tentative D call TRBD2 (6 bases). Trimming took 4 bases from V and 5 from J, leaving 20 bases between them. CDR1 is MDHEN, CDR2 SYDVKM, per germline. The CDR3 totals 16 residues. This chain's CDR3 is CASSSHPEGRLETQYF. The CDR3 bases are TGTGCCAGCAGTTCCCACCCGGAGGGCCGTTTGGAGACCCAGTACTTC.

The chain uses TRBV11-2 and TRBJ2-7, with D tentatively TRBD2 (5 bases). V was cut by 1 base and J by 5 bases, with 6 bases left in between. CDR1 is SGHAT, CDR2 FQNNGV, per germline. This CDR3 has 12 residues. The CDR3 spells CASSLVRDEQYF. The CDR3 bases are TGTGCCAGCAGCTTAGTGCGGGACGAGCAGTACTTC.

Of note for this clone: The junction differs from germline at one of its ends, possibly a read error. The chain employs TRBV7-3 and TRBJ2-5, with a weak D call TRBD1 (5 bases). Germline lookup yields CDR1 SGHTA and CDR2 FQGTGA. The CDR3 spans 12 residues. The CDR3 is CASSLQGSSLHF. For the CDR3, the DNA is TGTGCCAGCAGCCTCCAGGGTAGCTCCCTTCACTTC.

The J gene is TRBJ1-2, the V gene TRBV4-1, with a possible D match to TRBD1 (6 bases). Germline CDR1 is MGHRA and CDR2 is YSYEKL. The CDR3 has 15 amino acids. Trimming left V 4 bases short and J 0 bases short, with 12 bases between. This CDR3 is CASSLRQEPNYGYTF. In nucleotides, the CDR3 is TGCGCCAGCAGCCTAAGACAGGAACCTAACTATGGCTACACCTTC.

V gene TRBV19 combines with J gene TRBJ1-1; 11 bases are shared with TRBD1. The CDR3 totals 14 residues. CDR1 is LNHDA and CDR2 is SQIVND in the germline V gene (reference sequence). With V trimmed by 6 bases and J by 5 bases, 5 bases remained unmatched. The CDR3 DNA follows: TGTGCCAGTAGCCCGGGACAGGGGGGGACTGAAGCTTTCTTT. Protein: CASSPGQGGTEAFF.

V and J are TRBV9 and TRBJ2-5, with a weak D call TRBD2 (6 bases). Looked up from germline, CDR1 is SGDLS and CDR2 is YYNGEE. CDR3 length: 13 residues. V was trimmed by 3 bases and J by 4 bases, leaving 10 bases between them. The CDR3 protein is CASSEGGVETQYF. The CDR3 nucleotides read TGTGCCAGCAGCGAGGGAGGTGTAGAGACCCAGTACTTC. The variable domain in full, completed from reference TRBV9 and TRBJ2-5, reads DSGVTQTPKHLITATGQRVTLRCSPRSGDLSVYWYQQSLDQGLQFLIQYYNGEERAKGNILERFSAQQFPDLHSELNLSSLELGDSALYFCASSEGGVETQYFGPGTRLLVL.

The CDR3 loop is CASSSGETQYF. The DNA of the CDR3 is TGTGCCAGCAGCTCCGGAGAGACCCAGTACTTC. V and J are TRBV5-6 and TRBJ2-5; no clear D. V shed 3 bases and J shed 4 bases, with 4 bases lying between them. This CDR3 comprises 11 residues. CDR1 SGHDT and CDR2 YYEEEE come from the germline V gene.